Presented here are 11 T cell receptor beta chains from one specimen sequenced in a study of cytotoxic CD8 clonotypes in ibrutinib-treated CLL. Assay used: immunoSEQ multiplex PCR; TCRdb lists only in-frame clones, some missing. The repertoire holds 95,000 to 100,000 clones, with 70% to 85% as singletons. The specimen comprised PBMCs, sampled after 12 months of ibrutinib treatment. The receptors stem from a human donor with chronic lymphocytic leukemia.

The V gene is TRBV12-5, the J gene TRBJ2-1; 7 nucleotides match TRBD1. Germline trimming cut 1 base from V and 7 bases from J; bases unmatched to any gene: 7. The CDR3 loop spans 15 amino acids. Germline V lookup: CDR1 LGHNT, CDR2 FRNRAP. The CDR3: CASGLGQGSWNEQFF. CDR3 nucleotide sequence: TGTGCTAGTGGTTTGGGACAGGGTTCTTGGAATGAGCAGTTCTTC. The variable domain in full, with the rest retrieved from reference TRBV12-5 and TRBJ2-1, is DARVTQTPRHKVTEMGQEVTMRCQPILGHNTVFWYRQTMMQGLELLAYFRNRAPLDDSGMPKDRFSAEMPDATLATLKIQPSEPRDSAVYFCASGLGQGSWNEQFFGPGTRLTVL.

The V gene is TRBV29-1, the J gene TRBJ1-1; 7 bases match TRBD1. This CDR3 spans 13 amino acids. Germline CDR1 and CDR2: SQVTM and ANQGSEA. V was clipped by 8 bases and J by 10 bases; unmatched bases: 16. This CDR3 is CSSSPPGGGSAFF. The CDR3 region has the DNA TGCAGCTCCAGCCCCCCAGGGGGGGGATCAGCTTTCTTT.

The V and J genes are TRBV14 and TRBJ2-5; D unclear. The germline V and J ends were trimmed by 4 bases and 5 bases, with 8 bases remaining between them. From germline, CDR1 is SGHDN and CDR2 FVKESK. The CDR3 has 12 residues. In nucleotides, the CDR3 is TGTGCCAGCAGCCCCTTCGGTGAGACCCAGTACTTC. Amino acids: CASSPFGETQYF.

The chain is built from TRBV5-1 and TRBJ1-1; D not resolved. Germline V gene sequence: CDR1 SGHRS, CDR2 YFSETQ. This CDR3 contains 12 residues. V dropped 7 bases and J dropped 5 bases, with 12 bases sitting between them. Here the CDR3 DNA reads TGCGCCAGCCGAAACCCGACGACTGAAGCTTTCTTT. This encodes CASRNPTTEAFF.

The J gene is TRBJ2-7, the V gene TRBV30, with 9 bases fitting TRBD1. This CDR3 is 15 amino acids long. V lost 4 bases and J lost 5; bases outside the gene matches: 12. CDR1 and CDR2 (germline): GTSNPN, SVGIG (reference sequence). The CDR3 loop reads CAWTRGRTGDDEQYF. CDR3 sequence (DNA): TGTGCCTGGACCCGTGGCAGGACAGGGGATGACGAGCAGTACTTC. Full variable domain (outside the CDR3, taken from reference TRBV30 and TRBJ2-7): SQTIHQWPATLVQPVGSPLSLECTVEGTSNPNLYWYRQAAGRGLQLLFYSVGIGQISSEVPQNLSASRPQDRQFILSSKKLLLSDSGFYLCAWTRGRTGDDEQYFGPGTRLTVT.

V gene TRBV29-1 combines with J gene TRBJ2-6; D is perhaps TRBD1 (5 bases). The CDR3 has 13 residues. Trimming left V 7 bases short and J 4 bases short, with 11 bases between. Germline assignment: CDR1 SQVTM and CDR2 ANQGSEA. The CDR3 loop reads CSASGSGANVLTF. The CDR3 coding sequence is TGCAGCGCTTCAGGGTCAGGGGCCAACGTCCTGACTTTC.

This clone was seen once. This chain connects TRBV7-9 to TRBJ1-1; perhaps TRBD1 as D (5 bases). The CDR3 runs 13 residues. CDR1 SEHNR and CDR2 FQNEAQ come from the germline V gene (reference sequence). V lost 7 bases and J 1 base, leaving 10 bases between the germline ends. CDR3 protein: CASIPQGNTEAFF. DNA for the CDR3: TGTGCCAGCATTCCCCAGGGGAACACTGAAGCTTTCTTT.

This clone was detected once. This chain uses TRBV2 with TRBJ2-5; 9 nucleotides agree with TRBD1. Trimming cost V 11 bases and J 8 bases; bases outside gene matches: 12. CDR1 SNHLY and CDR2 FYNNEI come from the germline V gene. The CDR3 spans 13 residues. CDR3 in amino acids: CAGVTGQGDTQYF. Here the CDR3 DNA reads TGTGCCGGCGTTACGGGACAGGGTGATACCCAGTACTTC.

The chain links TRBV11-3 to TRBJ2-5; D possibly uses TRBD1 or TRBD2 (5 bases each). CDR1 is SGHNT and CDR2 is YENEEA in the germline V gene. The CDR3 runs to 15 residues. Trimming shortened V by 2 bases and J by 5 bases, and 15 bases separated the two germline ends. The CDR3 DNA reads TGTGCCAGCAGCTTATTCCAGGGAGTAGAGGAGACCCAGTACTTC. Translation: CASSLFQGVEETQYF. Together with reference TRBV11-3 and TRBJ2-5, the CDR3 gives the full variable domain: EAGVVQSPRYKIIEKKQPVAFWCNPISGHNTLYWYLQNLGQGPELLIRYENEEAVDDSQLPKDRFSAERLKGVDSTLKIQPAELGDSAVYLCASSLFQGVEETQYFGPGTRLLVL.

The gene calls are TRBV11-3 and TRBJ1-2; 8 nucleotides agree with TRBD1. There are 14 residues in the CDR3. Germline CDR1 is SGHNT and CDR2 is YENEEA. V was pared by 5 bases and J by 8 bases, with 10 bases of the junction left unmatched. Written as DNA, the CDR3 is TGTGCCAGCAGCGTTGGACAGGGCCCCTCGGGCTACACCTTC. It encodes CASSVGQGPSGYTF.

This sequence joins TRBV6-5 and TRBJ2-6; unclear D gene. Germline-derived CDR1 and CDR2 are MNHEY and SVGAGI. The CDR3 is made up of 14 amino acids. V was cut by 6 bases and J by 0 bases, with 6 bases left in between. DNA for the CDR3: TGTGCCAGCAGAAGGTCCTCTGGGGCCAACGTCCTGACTTTC. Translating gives CASRRSSGANVLTF.